The 24 T cell receptor beta chains below all came from one sample that was sequenced in a study of blood T cell repertoires in COVID-19 (TCRdb year 2020). Receptors were amplified or captured by the immunoSEQ multiplex PCR assay. This is the immuneACCESS table as TCRdb keeps it, with only in-frame sequences that have V and J called. A part of the clones is gone; compared with another copy, unresolved V genes explain less than half, and the rest is unexplained. The table for this sample lists about 200,000 clones; 87% of them were counted only once. 2% to 2.5% of the sample goes to the ten largest clones. Sequencing was carried out using PBMCs or T cells enriched from blood (not recorded which). Receptors originate from a woman aged 25 to 39 who had recovered from COVID-19.

This rearrangement joins TRBV23-1 to TRBJ2-7; D perhaps matches TRBD2 (6 bases). TRBV23-1 counts as an open reading frame of uncertain function. The CDR3 sequence is 15 residues long. Trimming stripped 0 bases from V and 4 bases from J, with 13 bases between. The CDR3, as DNA: TGCGCCAGCAGTCAATCCGTCGCTAGCGCTTACGAGCAGTACTTC. This codes for CASSQSVASAYEQYF.

The chain joins TRBV14 to TRBJ2-7; 8 bases are a match to TRBD1. V gave up 0 bases and J gave up 3 bases; unmatched junction bases: 4. The CDR3 runs 15 residues. Germline loops: CDR1 SGHDN, CDR2 FVKESK. In DNA form, the CDR3 reads TGTGCCAGCAGCCAAGATCAGGGGGCGGGCTACGAGCAGTACTTC. The encoded protein is CASSQDQGAGYEQYF.

The count of this clone is one. J is TRBJ2-1 and V is TRBV24-1; 7 bases are a match to TRBD2. The germline V gene encodes CDR1 KGHDR and CDR2 SFDVKD. Trimming cost V 4 bases and J 2 bases; bases outside gene matches: 4. CDR3 length equals 15 residues. CDR3 sequence (DNA): TGTGCCACCAGTGACAAGCGGGGCGCCTACAATGAGCAGTTCTTC. This sequence encodes CATSDKRGAYNEQFF.

This clone was observed once. The rearrangement uses TRBV7-8 and TRBJ1-2, with 10 positions matching TRBD1. The germline gives CDR1 SGHVS, CDR2 FQNEAQ. The length of the CDR3 is 16 residues. The V segment lost 3 bases and the J segment 1 base; nucleotides outside the gene matches: 5. CDR3 loop: CASSLTGGLLNYGYTF. The CDR3 DNA sequence: TGTGCCAGCAGCTTGACAGGGGGCCTACTTAACTATGGCTACACCTTC.

The chain uses TRBV30 and TRBJ2-5; possible D gene TRBD2, 5 bases. V lost 2 bases and J lost 5, with 18 bases in between. The CDR3 sequence is 15 residues long. The germline V gene encodes CDR1 GTSNPN and CDR2 SVGIG (reference sequence). In DNA form, the CDR3 reads TGTGCCTGGAGTCGGACTTCCGAGGGTACGGAGACCCAGTACTTC. Translated: CAWSRTSEGTETQYF.

The gene calls are TRBV30 and TRBJ1-4, with D possibly matching TRBD1 (5 bases). CDR3 length: 16 amino acids. V lost 2 bases, J lost 0 bases, and 13 bases lay in between. From germline, CDR1 is GTSNPN and CDR2 SVGIG (reference sequence). CDR3 loop: CAWSSPGGATNEKLFF. The CDR3 DNA reads as TGTGCCTGGAGTTCCCCAGGAGGGGCAACTAATGAAAAACTGTTTTTT. Drawing the rest from reference TRBV30 and TRBJ1-4, the complete variable domain is SQTIHQWPATLVQPVGSPLSLECTVEGTSNPNLYWYRQAAGRGLQLLFYSVGIGQISSEVPQNLSASRPQDRQFILSSKKLLLSDSGFYLCAWSSPGGATNEKLFFGSGTQLSVL.

The rearrangement joins TRBV25-1 to TRBJ1-1; unclear D gene. With 5 bases removed from V and 4 bases from J, the gap between germline ends came to 14 bases. CDR1 MGHDK and CDR2 SYGVNS come from the germline V gene. The CDR3 has 14 residues. The CDR3 region has the DNA TGTGCCAGCAGTCCCCGAGGAGGGAGCACTGAAGCTTTCTTT. This codes for CASSPRGGSTEAFF.

This chain uses TRBV6-5 with TRBJ2-3; 8 nucleotides align to TRBD2. The CDR3 runs 16 residues. The J segment lost 3 bases and the V segment lost 4 bases, leaving 9 bases of the junction unmatched. Germline V gene lookup returns CDR1 MNHEY and CDR2 SVGAGI. CDR3 residues: CASSSPGGLGTDTQYF. For the CDR3, the DNA is TGTGCCAGCAGTTCCCCGGGGGGGCTTGGAACAGATACGCAGTATTTT.

The chain links TRBV10-3 to TRBJ1-6, with TRBD1 as a possible D gene (6 bases). V was pared by 4 bases and J by 5 bases, with 15 bases between. The CDR3 sequence is 16 residues long. The germline V gene encodes CDR1 ENHRY and CDR2 SYGVKD. This CDR3 is CAISANRDGDNSPLHF. In nucleotides, the CDR3 is TGTGCCATCAGTGCTAACAGGGACGGAGATAATTCACCCCTCCACTTT.

The chain couples TRBV29-1 to TRBJ1-1; D is ambiguous. Looked up from germline, CDR1 is SQVTM and CDR2 is ANQGSEA. V dropped 2 bases and J dropped 1 base, with 8 bases sitting between them. This CDR3 has 13 amino acids. The CDR3 loop is CSVEKRRNTEAFF. The CDR3 nucleotides read TGCAGCGTTGAAAAAAGGAGGAACACTGAAGCTTTCTTT.

The rearrangement joins TRBV24-1 to TRBJ2-5; 13 bases are shared with TRBD2. J lost 3 bases, V lost 5 bases, and 2 bases had no gene match. This CDR3 is 15 amino acids long. Germline-derived CDR1 and CDR2 are KGHDR and SFDVKD. The CDR3 DNA is TGTGCCACCAGTGTCGGGACTAGCGGGGAAGAGACCCAGTACTTC. Protein product: CATSVGTSGEETQYF.

The genes are TRBV11-2 and TRBJ1-6; TRBD1 might be the D (5 bases). Per the germline V gene, CDR1 is SGHAT and CDR2 is FQNNGV. This CDR3 region has 18 residues. Trimming took 5 bases from V and 4 from J, leaving 21 bases between them. CDR3 sequence: CASSGIMQGNVYNSPLHF. The CDR3 nucleotides are TGTGCCAGCAGCGGAATCATGCAGGGCAATGTTTATAATTCACCCCTCCACTTT.

V is TRBV11-3 and J is TRBJ2-1; TRBD2 agrees at 8 bases. The V gene's germline CDR1 is SGHNT and CDR2 YENEEA. With V trimmed by 7 bases and J by 4 bases, 12 bases remained unmatched. CDR3 length: 16 residues. CDR3 coding DNA: TGTGCCAGCAACCCAAGCGGGCTAGCGGGTTACAATGAGCAGTTCTTC. Translation: CASNPSGLAGYNEQFF.

The chain uses TRBV6-2 or TRBV6-3 and TRBJ1-1; 10 bases fit TRBD1. The CDR3 spans 16 residues. CDR1 MNHEY and CDR2 SVGEGT come from the germline V gene. The ends lost 6 bases at V and 6 bases at J; junction bases unmatched: 13. The CDR3 DNA reads as TGTGCCAGCAGCCCGACCGACAGGGGGCCATTAGCTGAAGCTTTCTTT. Translated, it gives CASSPTDRGPLAEAFF.

The chain couples TRBV5-4 to TRBJ1-2, with D possibly TRBD1 on 5 matching bases. With 9 bases removed from V and 9 bases from J, the gap between germline ends came to 18 bases. In germline, CDR1 is SGHNT, CDR2 YYREEE (reference sequence). The CDR3 runs to 12 residues. The CDR3 spells CATRGAGGSYTF. The CDR3 DNA reads TGTGCCACCCGAGGAGCCGGGGGGAGCTACACCTTC.

The chain joins TRBV9 to TRBJ2-2; 7 positions match TRBD1. V dropped 3 bases and J dropped 4; count of bases not matched to a gene: 12. The length of the CDR3 is 17 residues. The germline V gene has CDR1 SGDLS and CDR2 YYNGEE. CDR3 sequence (DNA): TGTGCCAGCAGCGCCCGCTCAAGGGGACAGACCACCGGGGAGCTGTTTTTT. Translating gives CASSARSRGQTTGELFF. The whole variable domain, filled in from reference TRBV9 and TRBJ2-2, reads DSGVTQTPKHLITATGQRVTLRCSPRSGDLSVYWYQQSLDQGLQFLIQYYNGEERAKGNILERFSAQQFPDLHSELNLSSLELGDSALYFCASSARSRGQTTGELFFGEGSRLTVL.

This sequence joins TRBV13 and TRBJ1-4, with D possibly being TRBD1 (6 bases). The CDR3 extends over 15 amino acids. CDR1 and CDR2 (germline): PRHDT, FYEKMQ (reference sequence). Trimming stripped 5 bases from V and 3 bases from J, with 13 bases between. DNA for the CDR3: TGTGCCAGCAGCCCCCAGGGGAGGGCTAATGAAAAACTGTTTTTT. Translation gives CASSPQGRANEKLFF.

The V gene is TRBV19, the J gene TRBJ1-5, with D perhaps matching TRBD1 (5 bases). The V gene lost 4 bases and the J gene lost 5 bases, with 21 bases spanning the gap. The CDR3 contains 17 residues. Germline CDR1 LNHDA, CDR2 SQIVND (reference sequence). The CDR3 here is CASSTHQGQQRYQPQHF. The DNA of the CDR3 is TGTGCCAGTAGTACCCACCAGGGCCAACAAAGGTATCAGCCCCAGCATTTT.

This chain uses TRBV7-3 with TRBJ1-1, with unresolved D. The CDR3 runs to 13 residues. The germline V and J ends were trimmed by 2 bases and 5 bases, with 9 bases remaining between them. Looked up from germline, CDR1 is SGHTA and CDR2 is FQGTGA. The CDR3 spells CASSLEKRTEAFF. The DNA for the CDR3 is TGTGCCAGCAGCTTAGAGAAACGAACTGAAGCTTTCTTT. Based on the CDR3 plus reference TRBV7-3 and TRBJ1-1, the full variable domain is GAGVSQTPSNKVTEKGKYVELRCDPISGHTALYWYRQSLGQGPEFLIYFQGTGAADDSGLPNDRFFAVRPEGSVSTLKIQRTERGDSAVYLCASSLEKRTEAFFGQGTRLTVV.

V and J are TRBV6-2 or TRBV6-3 and TRBJ1-5; 8 bases line up with TRBD1. Trimming removed 4 bases from V and 11 bases from J; junction bases left unmatched: 16. The germline gives CDR1 MNHEY, CDR2 SVGEGT. The CDR3 spans 16 residues. The CDR3 protein is CASSSGSTGGGRAQHF. The CDR3 region has the DNA TGTGCCAGCAGTTCCGGCTCTACAGGGGGAGGTAGGGCCCAGCATTTT.

This chain uses TRBV2 with TRBJ2-1; 15 bases line up with TRBD2. Germline assignment: CDR1 SNHLY and CDR2 FYNNEI. This CDR3 is built from 15 residues. The V and J ends lost 6 bases and 7 bases, in that order; junction bases with no gene match: 4. CDR3 coding DNA: TGTGCCAGCAGCCCGGGACTAGCGGGGGGTAATGAGCAGTTCTTC. Translating gives CASSPGLAGGNEQFF. Drawing the rest from reference TRBV2 and TRBJ2-1, the complete variable domain is EPEVTQTPSHQVTQMGQEVILRCVPISNHLYFYWYRQILGQKVEFLVSFYNNEISEKSEIFDDQFSVERPDGSNFTLKIRSTKLEDSAMYFCASSPGLAGGNEQFFGPGTRLTVL.

The chain employs TRBV3-1 (or the pseudogene TRBV3-2) and TRBJ2-7; 15 bases are shared with TRBD2. CDR3 length: 18 residues. V gave up 3 bases and J gave up 3 bases; unmatched junction bases: 9. CDR1 and CDR2 from the germline V gene are LGHDT and YNNKEL (reference sequence). CDR3 sequence (DNA): TGTGCCAGCAGCCACGGACTAGCGGGAGGGCAATCCCTCTACGAGCAGTACTTC. Encoded protein: CASSHGLAGGQSLYEQYF.

The V call is TRBV6-5, the J call TRBJ1-3; D ambiguous. The CDR3 covers 15 residues. Germline assignment: CDR1 MNHEY and CDR2 SVGAGI. V dropped 6 bases and J dropped 0 bases, with 12 bases sitting between them. The CDR3 loop is CASSFSTASGNTIYF. CDR3 nucleotides: TGTGCCAGCAGCTTTAGTACAGCCTCTGGAAACACCATATATTTT.

This clone was recorded many times. The rearrangement links TRBV5-6 to TRBJ2-1; 7 positions agree with TRBD2. Germline CDR1 SGHDT, CDR2 YYEEEE. The V segment lost 4 bases and the J segment 1 base; nucleotides outside the gene matches: 2. The CDR3 is 14 amino acids. The CDR3 here is CASSRGGSYNEQFF. For the CDR3, the DNA is TGTGCCAGCAGCCGCGGGGGATCCTACAATGAGCAGTTCTTC. Filled out from reference TRBV5-6 and TRBJ2-1, the complete variable domain reads DAGVTQSPTHLIKTRGQQVTLRCSPKSGHDTVSWYQQALGQGPQFIFQYYEEEERQRGNFPDRFSGHQFPNYSSELNVNALLLGDSALYLCASSRGGSYNEQFFGPGTRLTVL.